The 28 T cell receptor beta chains presented below share a single source sample, sequenced in a study of cytomegalovirus exposure and HLA in healthy donors. With 60 Vbeta and 13 Jbeta primers, the PCR was carried out. TCRdb keeps only in-frame clones here, not all; method: immunoSEQ multiplex PCR. The sample includes about 57,000 clones, around 83% of them seen just once. Input material: PBMCs. The receptor set was obtained from a man younger than 45 in good health and CMV-seronegative.

The chain has TRBV2 and TRBJ1-6; perhaps TRBD1 as D (6 bases). The CDR3 runs 13 residues. Trimming pared 3 bases from V and 14 bases from J, leaving 14 bases between. CDR1 and CDR2 (germline): SNHLY, FYNNEI. Here the CDR3 DNA reads TGTGCCAGCAGTGATCCCCCGGACAGAGCCCTCCACTTT. It specifies CASSDPPDRALHF.

J is TRBJ2-1 and V is TRBV7-9; TRBD2 aligns across 14 bases. V dropped 5 bases and J dropped 8; count of bases not matched to a gene: 5. Per the germline V gene, CDR1 is SEHNR and CDR2 is FQNEAQ (reference sequence). CDR3 length: 15 amino acids. CDR3 residues: CASSAPGLAGDEQFF. CDR3 in DNA: TGTGCCAGCAGCGCACCGGGACTAGCGGGAGATGAGCAGTTCTTC.

The chain has TRBV5-6 and TRBJ2-2, with TRBD1 matching 7 bases. Germline V gene lookup returns CDR1 SGHDT and CDR2 YYEEEE. CDR3 length: 17 amino acids. V gave up 1 base and J gave up 0 bases; unmatched junction bases: 6. The CDR3 nucleotides are TGTGCCAGCAGCTTGTTGGACAGGTTCGCGAACACCGGGGAGCTGTTTTTT. Translating gives CASSLLDRFANTGELFF.

The rearrangement joins TRBV7-6 to TRBJ2-1; the match to TRBD1 covers 9 bases. Trimming took 4 bases from V and 3 from J; bases not matched to a gene: 4. Germline assignment: CDR1 SGHVS and CDR2 FNYEAQ. The CDR3 spans 15 residues. CDR3 DNA sequence: TGTGCCAGCAGCTCGACAGGGGGGGACTACAATGAGCAGTTCTTC. Protein sequence: CASSSTGGDYNEQFF.

J is TRBJ2-2 and V is TRBV7-8; weak D call: TRBD2 (6 bases). V lost 3 bases and J lost 4, with 15 bases in between. This CDR3 spans 16 amino acids. CDR1 SGHVS and CDR2 FQNEAQ come from the germline V gene. CDR3 nucleotides: TGTGCCAGCAGCTTCGTTTCTAGCGAGATCACCGGGGAGCTGTTTTTT. Encoded protein: CASSFVSSEITGELFF.

This chain links TRBV5-4 with TRBJ1-1; D gene ambiguous. Germline lookup yields CDR1 SGHNT and CDR2 YYREEE (reference sequence). V shed 2 bases and J shed 1 base, with 9 bases lying between them. The CDR3 spans 14 residues. This chain's CDR3 is CASSFRPRNTEAFF. The DNA for the CDR3 is TGTGCCAGCAGCTTTCGCCCGAGGAACACTGAAGCTTTCTTT.

The chain carries TRBV4-1 and TRBJ2-7; TRBD1 might be the D (7 bases). CDR1 is MGHRA, CDR2 YSYEKL, per germline. The CDR3 consists of 15 residues. The ends were cut back, 0 bases at V and 0 bases at J, with 9 bases in the middle. The DNA of the CDR3 is TGCGCCAGCAGCCAAGAGCAGGGGGGCTCCTACGAGCAGTACTTC. Translating it yields CASSQEQGGSYEQYF.

The chain joins TRBV19 to TRBJ1-5; 10 bases line up with TRBD1. The length of the CDR3 is 16 residues. Germline values: CDR1 LNHDA, CDR2 SQIVND (reference sequence). With 4 bases clipped from V and 5 bases from J, the junction kept 8 bases outside the gene matches. DNA of the CDR3: TGTGCCAGTAGTAACCGGGACAGGGGTTCGGATCAGCCCCAGCATTTT. This translates into CASSNRDRGSDQPQHF.

J is TRBJ2-2 and V is TRBV6-4; TRBD2 matches at 8 bases. This CDR3 spans 15 amino acids. The germline V gene encodes CDR1 MRHNA and CDR2 SNTAGT. J was trimmed by 1 base and V by 4 bases; bases with no gene match: 2. CDR3 protein: CASSATSGNTGELFF. CDR3 in DNA: TGTGCCAGCAGTGCCACTAGCGGGAACACCGGGGAGCTGTTTTTT.

This clone was seen a single time. J is TRBJ2-3 and V is TRBV7-3, with 15 bases identical to TRBD2. The CDR3 runs 16 residues. V was clipped by 0 bases and J by 6 bases; unmatched bases: 1. Germline lookup yields CDR1 SGHTA and CDR2 FQGTGA. CDR3 region: CASSLTGTSGGDTQYF. CDR3 nucleotide sequence: TGTGCCAGCAGCTTAACGGGGACTAGCGGGGGGGATACGCAGTATTTT.

The chain is built from TRBV5-4 and TRBJ2-3, with a weak D call TRBD2 (5 bases). Germline V gene lookup returns CDR1 SGHNT and CDR2 YYREEE (reference sequence). V lost 0 bases and J lost 2, with 10 bases in between. The CDR3 totals 15 residues. The CDR3: CASSLAGYYTDTQYF. The CDR3, as DNA: TGTGCCAGCAGCTTGGCGGGGTACTACACAGATACGCAGTATTTT.

The rearrangement joins TRBV7-6 to TRBJ2-5, with D tentatively TRBD2 (5 bases). The J call is doubtful: the DNA matches TRBJ2-7 better. The V gene's germline CDR1 is SGHVS and CDR2 FNYEAQ. This CDR3 comprises 13 residues. The CDR3 reads CASSLSGAYEQYF. The CDR3 nucleotides are TGTGCCAGCAGCTTAAGCGGTGCCTACGAGCAGTACTTC.

In regard to this clone: Mismatch with germline at one junction end may stem from a read error. The CDR3 coding sequence is TGTGCTAGCAGGGAACGACAGGGGCCGCTGGAGGGCTACACCTTC. It codes for CASRERQGPLEGYTF. V is TRBV7-7 and J is TRBJ1-2, with TRBD1 identical over 8 bases. This CDR3 spans 15 amino acids. Germline lookup yields CDR1 SSHAT and CDR2 FNYEAQ (reference sequence).

This clone was observed a single time. The V call is TRBV5-1, the J call TRBJ1-3, with D perhaps matching TRBD1 (6 bases). The CDR3 consists of 15 residues. V was cut by 6 bases and J by 0 bases, with 13 bases left in between. The V gene's germline CDR1 is SGHRS and CDR2 YFSETQ. The CDR3 region has the DNA TGCGCCAGCATAAGGGAGGGACACTCTGGAAACACCATATATTTT. This encodes CASIREGHSGNTIYF.

The rearrangement joins TRBV18 to TRBJ1-1; 8 positions agree with TRBD1. Germline V lookup: CDR1 KGHSH, CDR2 LQKENI. The CDR3 is 14 amino acids. Trimming removed 6 bases from V and 3 bases from J; junction bases left unmatched: 6. The CDR3, as DNA: TGTGCCAGCTCTCGACAGGGGAAGGACACTGAAGCTTTCTTT. Its protein product is CASSRQGKDTEAFF.

The chain is built from TRBV19 and TRBJ2-7; D gene ambiguous. With 6 bases removed from V and 7 bases from J, the gap between germline ends came to 28 bases. The germline V gene has CDR1 LNHDA and CDR2 SQIVND (reference sequence). The CDR3 has 17 amino acids. The CDR3 DNA follows: TGTGCCAGTAGGAAGAGAGTGGGCTACCCCGGAAATAATGAGCAGTACTTC. Its translation is CASRKRVGYPGNNEQYF.

The chain joins TRBV7-2 to TRBJ2-1, with 9 positions matching TRBD2. This CDR3 is 15 amino acids long. Germline V gene data show CDR1 as SGHTA and CDR2 as FQGNSA. Trimming cost V 3 bases and J 6 bases; bases outside gene matches: 6. CDR3 region: CASSFGGGGGNEQFF. CDR3 DNA: TGTGCCAGCAGCTTCGGCGGGGGGGGAGGCAATGAGCAGTTCTTC.

In this sample, this clone turned up once. CDR3 protein: CASSPSLGGEQFF. CDR3 sequence (DNA): TGTGCCAGCAGCCCCTCACTGGGGGGTGAGCAGTTCTTC. The V and J genes are TRBV7-6 and TRBJ2-1; possible D gene TRBD2, 6 bases. In germline, CDR1 is SGHVS, CDR2 FNYEAQ. The CDR3 has 13 residues. Trimming removed 5 bases from V and 9 bases from J, with 14 bases in between.

This clone turned up a few times. This chain joins TRBV30 and TRBJ1-1, with 8 bases that match TRBD1. Germline V gene lookup returns CDR1 GTSNPN and CDR2 SVGIG (reference sequence). The CDR3 consists of 13 residues. The J segment lost 3 bases and the V segment lost 3 bases, leaving 3 bases of the junction unmatched. CDR3 in amino acids: CAWRYRGDTEAFF. For the CDR3, the DNA is TGTGCCTGGAGATACAGGGGGGACACTGAAGCTTTCTTT.

In DNA form, the CDR3 reads TGTGCCAGCAGCTTAGGGAGACAGGTGGGCGGGGAGCTGTTTTTT. It translates to CASSLGRQVGGELFF. The chain employs TRBV7-2 and TRBJ2-2, with D possibly being TRBD1 (6 bases). CDR1 and CDR2 from the germline V gene are SGHTA and FQGNSA. V gave up 1 base and J gave up 7 bases, with 13 bases separating them. CDR3 length: 15 residues.

V is TRBV16 and J is TRBJ2-7, with D unresolved. V was trimmed by 3 bases and J by 7 bases, leaving 10 bases between them. The V gene's germline CDR1 is KGHSY and CDR2 FQNENV. The CDR3 has 12 amino acids. This CDR3 reads CASSHARMEQYF. CDR3 DNA sequence: TGTGCCAGCAGCCATGCCAGGATGGAGCAGTACTTC.

The chain employs TRBV5-8 and TRBJ2-1; 11 nucleotides agree with TRBD2. The V segment lost 2 bases and the J segment 2 bases; nucleotides outside the gene matches: 0. CDR1 is SGHTS, CDR2 YDEGEE, per germline. This CDR3 spans 15 amino acids. The CDR3, as DNA: TGTGCCAGCAGCTTTAGCGGGAGGGCCTACAATGAGCAGTTCTTC. Its translation is CASSFSGRAYNEQFF.

The rearrangement links TRBV6-6 to TRBJ2-5; D is perhaps TRBD2 (6 bases). The assigned J gene may be wrong: the sequence end matches TRBJ2-7 better. CDR3 length: 13 residues. Germline CDR1 reads MNHNY; CDR2 reads SVGAGI (reference sequence). The CDR3 here is CASTDREFYEQYF. The DNA of the CDR3 is TGTGCCAGCACCGACCGGGAGTTCTACGAGCAGTACTTC.

The chain joins TRBV7-2 to TRBJ2-3, with TRBD2 matching over 7 bases. The trim removed 1 base at V and 4 bases at J, leaving 5 bases unmatched. The CDR3 spans 15 residues. In germline, CDR1 is SGHTA, CDR2 FQGNSA. The chain's CDR3 is CASSLGGGSSDTQYF. DNA for the CDR3: TGTGCCAGCAGCTTAGGGGGCGGGAGCTCAGATACGCAGTATTTT.

The V gene is TRBV5-5, the J gene TRBJ2-2; D is undetermined. Trimming took 1 base from V and 2 from J, leaving 6 bases between them. This CDR3 spans 14 amino acids. Looked up from germline, CDR1 is SGHKS and CDR2 is YYEKEE (reference sequence). Here the CDR3 reads CASSLLFNTGELFF. The DNA for the CDR3 is TGTGCCAGCAGCTTGCTTTTTAACACCGGGGAGCTGTTTTTT.

The genes are TRBV13 and TRBJ2-5, with 9 bases aligning to TRBD2. After removal of 2 bases from V and 4 bases from J, the junction contained 5 bases not matched to a gene. Germline CDR1 PRHDT, CDR2 FYEKMQ (reference sequence). This CDR3 region has 15 residues. In nucleotides, the CDR3 is TGTGCCAGCAGCTTATCCGGGACTAGCACAGAGACCCAGTACTTC. Translated, it gives CASSLSGTSTETQYF.

The chain combines TRBV6-5 with TRBJ1-4; a possible D gene is TRBD1 (6 bases). Trimming pared 6 bases from V and 0 bases from J, leaving 11 bases between. Germline-derived CDR1 and CDR2 are MNHEY and SVGAGI. There are 15 residues in the CDR3. CDR3 loop: CASRRTAATNEKLFF. CDR3 sequence (DNA): TGTGCCAGCAGGAGGACAGCCGCAACTAATGAAAAACTGTTTTTT.

V usage is TRBV25-1 and J usage is TRBJ1-1; TRBD1 aligns across 9 bases. Trimming removed 6 bases from V and 11 bases from J; junction bases left unmatched: 10. CDR1 and CDR2 (germline): MGHDK, SYGVNS. The CDR3 runs 13 residues. The CDR3 sequence is CASSETGTGSAFF. CDR3 in DNA: TGTGCCAGCAGCGAGACCGGGACAGGGTCGGCTTTCTTT.